The rows below give T cell receptor beta chains drawn from one sample of a study of T cell repertoires in ileal Crohn's disease. This table comes from immunoSEQ multiplex PCR, and its TCRdb copy is limited to in-frame clones, with some not included. The table shows approximately 13,000 clones, with more than 70% occurring only once. What was sequenced was ileal tissue. All receptors derive from an adult with Crohn's disease. The CDR3 runs from the conserved cysteine through the conserved F or W. A D gene is named only where the DNA matches it firmly. The size field is filled for only some rows; it gives once, few, many or a size class.

V gene	D gene	CDR3 length	clone size	J gene	CDR3 DNA	CDR3 protein
TRBV15	TRBD1	19	NA	TRBJ1-6	TGTGCCACCAGCACCCACGGGCAGGGGGTTCTTTGGGATAATTCACCCCTCCACTTT	CATSTHGQGVLWDNSPLHF
TRBV5-4	NA	16	NA	TRBJ2-1	TGTGCCAGCAGCTGGCCCGCAGGGAAATCCTACAATGAGCAGTTCTTC	CASSWPAGKSYNEQFF
TRBV7-2	NA	13	NA	TRBJ1-1	TGTGCCAGCAGCCCATACCTCGTGGAGGAAACACTCTTT	CASSPYLVEETLF
TRBV5-1	NA	15	once	TRBJ1-5	TGCGCCAGCAGCTTGCCACCATTGGAGAATCAGCCCCAGCATTTT	CASSLPPLENQPQHF
TRBV9	NA	11	NA	TRBJ2-5	TGTGCCAGCAGCGTGGGGGGGACCCAGTACTTC	CASSVGGTQYF
TRBV7-8	TRBD1	15	once	TRBJ1-1	TGTGCCAGCAGCTTAGACAGGGGTAGGAAGACTGAAGCTTTCTTT	CASSLDRGRKTEAFF
TRBV6-6	TRBD1	16	NA	TRBJ2-3	TGTGCCAGCAGTTACTCCGGGACAGGAGGGTCAGATACGCAGTATTTT	CASSYSGTGGSDTQYF
TRBV19	TRBD1	14	few	TRBJ2-7	TGTGCCAGTAGTGTCGGGACAGGGATCTACGAGCAGTACTTC	CASSVGTGIYEQYF
TRBV7-9	NA	14	NA	TRBJ1-1	TGTGCCAGCAGCCCCTATCGGGGGAACACTGAAGCTTTCTTT	CASSPYRGNTEAFF
TRBV7-9	NA	12	few	TRBJ2-7	TGTGCCAGCAGCCCCAGGGTCTACGAGCAGTACTTC	CASSPRVYEQYF
TRBV7-3	TRBD2	16	NA	TRBJ2-3	TGTGCCAGCAGTTCCACTAGCGGGAGGGCGGGAGATACGCAGTATTTT	CASSSTSGRAGDTQYF
TRBV27	NA	14	NA	TRBJ1-2	TGTGCCAGCAGTCCCACGGCAGGGGCCTATGGCTACACCTTC	CASSPTAGAYGYTF
TRBV10-1	NA	14	NA	TRBJ2-5	TGCGCCAGCAGTGAGTCCCCAGGGGAAGAGACCCAGTACTTC	CASSESPGEETQYF
TRBV19	TRBD1	14	NA	TRBJ1-2	TGTGCCAGTAGTATCGACAGGGGGCGAGACGGCTACACCTTC	CASSIDRGRDGYTF
TRBV12-5	NA	12	NA	TRBJ2-4	TGTGCTAGTGGTCAAGGGGGGGACATTCAGTACTTC	CASGQGGDIQYF
TRBV11-2	NA	16	NA	TRBJ1-5	TGTGCCAGCAGCTTAACCCCAACTATTGGAGGTCAGCCCCAGCATTTT	CASSLTPTIGGQPQHF
TRBV19	NA	15	few	TRBJ1-5	TGTGCCAGTAGTATTGTTGCAGGGGCTTCTCAGCCCCAGCATTTT	CASSIVAGASQPQHF
TRBV7-9	NA	14	NA	TRBJ1-5	TGTGCCAGCAGCCAAAGTAGGGGGAATCAGCCCCAGCATTTT	CASSQSRGNQPQHF
TRBV4-1	NA	17	NA	TRBJ1-2	TGCGCCAGCAGCTTTTCTTTGCCACCACTTTTTAACTATGGCTACACCTTC	CASSFSLPPLFNYGYTF
TRBV5-1	NA	12	few	TRBJ2-7	TGCGCCAGCAGCCTCTCCTCCTACGAGCAGTACTTC	CASSLSSYEQYF
TRBV19	TRBD2	14	NA	TRBJ2-1	TGTGCCAGTAGTCTCAAGGGACTAGCGTATGAGCAGTTCTTC	CASSLKGLAYEQFF
TRBV6-1	NA	15	once	TRBJ1-5	TGTGCCAGCAGTGTAACATTCCGTAGCAATCAGCCCCAGCATTTT	CASSVTFRSNQPQHF
TRBV19	TRBD1	14	NA	TRBJ2-3	TGTGCCAGTAGCCCTAGGGGGCGGGCAGATACGCAGTATTTT	CASSPRGRADTQYF
TRBV12-2	NA	15	once	TRBJ2-7	TGTGCAAGTCGCTTACCGACTAGCGGGGAGTACGAGCAGTACTTC	CASRLPTSGEYEQYF
TRBV27	TRBD2	14	NA	TRBJ2-7	TGTGCCAGCAGTTCTAGCGGGAGCTCCTACGAGCAGTACTTC	CASSSSGSSYEQYF
TRBV18	NA	11	NA	TRBJ2-1	TGTGCCAGCTCAGTAGCGGATGAGCAGTTCTTC	CASSVADEQFF
TRBV6-5	NA	14	once	TRBJ1-1	TGTGCCAGCAGTTGGAACAGGGAGAACACTGAAGCTTTCTTT	CASSWNRENTEAFF
TRBV28	NA	12	NA	TRBJ1-2	TGTGCCACCCCGGGACTGAGATATGGCTACACCTTC	CATPGLRYGYTF
TRBV7-9	TRBD2	18	NA	TRBJ2-3	TGTGCCAGCAGCGGGCGGACTAGCGGCCCAACTAGCACAGATACGCAGTATTTT	CASSGRTSGPTSTDTQYF
TRBV30	TRBD1	12	NA	TRBJ2-7	TGTGCCTGGAGGCGGACAGGGTACGAGCAGTACTTC	CAWRRTGYEQYF
TRBV27	TRBD1	15	NA	TRBJ1-1	TGTGCCAGCAGTTTAAAAAGGGGGCTGAACACTGAAGCTTTCTTT	CASSLKRGLNTEAFF
TRBV5-1	NA	11	NA	TRBJ2-1	TGCGCCAGCAGCCTCTACAATGAGCAGTTCTTC	CASSLYNEQFF
TRBV5-5	NA	14	NA	TRBJ1-3	TGTGCCACCCGACAGTCCTTCTCTGGAAACACCATATATTTT	CATRQSFSGNTIYF
TRBV4-2	NA	15	medium-sized	TRBJ1-1	TGTGCCAGCAGCTCCCGCGGTCAGGGGTACACTGAAGCTTTCTTT	CASSSRGQGYTEAFF
TRBV2	NA	16	once	TRBJ1-4	TGTGCCAGCATGGGCTACCCCGGGGGGGGCAAAGAAAAACTGTTTTTT	CASMGYPGGGKEKLFF
TRBV13	NA	16	NA	TRBJ1-1	TGTGCCAGCAGCCTGAGATTCCAGGGAAAGAACACTGAAGCTTTCTTT	CASSLRFQGKNTEAFF
TRBV14	TRBD1	19	NA	TRBJ2-7	TGTGCCAGCAGCCAAGATCTCCGTTTTGAGACAGGGTTCTCCTACGAGCAGTACTTC	CASSQDLRFETGFSYEQYF
TRBV10-1	TRBD1	12	NA	TRBJ1-1	TGCGCCAGCAGGGGACAGGGTGGTGAAGCTTTCTTT	CASRGQGGEAFF
TRBV6-1	TRBD1	17	NA	TRBJ1-4	TGTGCCAGCAGTGAATCCCCCGGGACAGCAACTAATGAAAAACTGTTTTTT	CASSESPGTATNEKLFF
TRBV14	TRBD2	16	NA	TRBJ2-3	TGTGCCAGCAGCGTCCGACTAGCGGGGGGCACAGATACGCAGTATTTT	CASSVRLAGGTDTQYF
TRBV7-9	TRBD1	16	NA	TRBJ1-5	TGTGCCAGCAGCCCTACCGGGACAGGGGGAAATCAGCCCCAGCATTTT	CASSPTGTGGNQPQHF
TRBV7-8	TRBD2	16	NA	TRBJ2-1	TGTGCCAGCAGCTCTTCTAGCGGGGTACTCCTTAATGAGCAGTTCTTC	CASSSSSGVLLNEQFF
TRBV21-1	NA	17	once	TRBJ2-7	TGTGCCAGCAGCAAACAAGAGTTTAGGCGGGAGGGCCAACCCCAGTACTTC	CASSKQEFRREGQPQYF
TRBV5-1	TRBD2	15	NA	TRBJ2-3	TGCGCCAGCAGCTTCTCGAGCGGGGGGTCAGATACGCAGTATTTT	CASSFSSGGSDTQYF
TRBV4-1	TRBD1	17	NA	TRBJ1-5	TGCGCCAGCAGCCAAGTTCCCGGGACAGGGGACTATCAGCCCCAGCATTTT	CASSQVPGTGDYQPQHF
TRBV7-9	NA	15	NA	TRBJ2-2	TGTGCCAGCAGCTTAGCAGGCGCGGGGCGCGGGGAGCTGTTTTTT	CASSLAGAGRGELFF
TRBV10-1	NA	14	few	TRBJ2-3	TGCGCCACCAGCAGAGGGACTAGCACAGATACGCAGTATTTT	CATSRGTSTDTQYF
TRBV5-5	TRBD2	14	NA	TRBJ2-7	TGTGCCAGCAGCTTGACTAGCGGGAGTCACGAGCAGTACTTC	CASSLTSGSHEQYF
TRBV7-8	NA	13	NA	TRBJ1-1	TGTGCCAGCAGCTTAAACATCGATAAAGAAGCTTTCTTT	CASSLNIDKEAFF
TRBV6-1	TRBD1	17	NA	TRBJ2-5	TGTGCCAGCAGTGAGGGGGGACCCGGGACAGGGCAAGAGACCCAGTACTTC	CASSEGGPGTGQETQYF
TRBV25-1	NA	13	NA	TRBJ2-2	TGTGCCAGCAGTGTGGGAGAGACCGGGGAGCTGTTTTTT	CASSVGETGELFF
TRBV7-8	TRBD2	18	few	TRBJ2-1	TGTGCCAGCAGCAGTGGCCCCGGGGCTAGCGGGGGGGCCAATGAGCAGTTCTTC	CASSSGPGASGGANEQFF
TRBV9	NA	12	NA	TRBJ2-2	TGTGCCAGCAGCCCCCCCGTCGGGGAGCTGTTTTTT	CASSPPVGELFF
TRBV4-2	TRBD1	16	NA	TRBJ2-1	TGTGCCAGCAGCCGGTCGGGACAGGGAGTCAACAATGAGCAGTTCTTC	CASSRSGQGVNNEQFF
TRBV9	NA	13	NA	TRBJ2-3	TGTGCCAGCAGCTCCAAACTAGCAGATACGCAGTATTTT	CASSSKLADTQYF
TRBV6-1	NA	14	NA	TRBJ2-2	TGTGCCAGCATTCCGGCGGGGAACACCGGGGAGCTGTTTTTT	CASIPAGNTGELFF
TRBV30	TRBD1	14	NA	TRBJ1-5	TGTGCCTTCGCCTCCTCGACAGGGCAATGGCCCCAGCATTTT	CAFASSTGQWPQHF